Listed below are T cell receptor beta chains from one sample, sequenced in a study of blood T cell repertoires in COVID-19. Only in-frame clones appear in the TCRdb table, and some are missing; sequencing was by immunoSEQ multiplex PCR. The table includes some 130,000 clones, almost 70% detected once. Sample: peripheral blood. The receptor set was obtained from a woman aged 70-85 years with acute or convalescent COVID-19. Each CDR3 is given with its conserved first and last residue.

J gene	V gene	CDR3 protein
TRBJ1-6	TRBV18	CASSPVQGGRGNSPLHF
TRBJ2-7	TRBV5-4	CASRRDRVSSYEQYF
TRBJ2-5	TRBV18	CASSPLGQQETQYF
TRBJ1-3	TRBV10-3	CAITGGGLGNTIYF
TRBJ1-2	TRBV2	CASSIREDGYTF
TRBJ1-1	TRBV3-1/TRBV3-2	CASSHRGTEAFF
TRBJ1-6	TRBV7-9	CASTVSGAESPLHF
TRBJ2-5	TRBV7-2	CASSAFGTHQETQYF
TRBJ2-1	TRBV9	CASSGTPGGWSSYNEQFF
TRBJ1-2	TRBV2	CASRGQFNYGYTF
TRBJ2-5	TRBV7-7	CASSLGRQAETQYF
TRBJ1-4	TRBV5-6	CASSLGGQAFPEKLFF
TRBJ2-2	TRBV11-3	CASSVGTATGELFF
TRBJ2-2	TRBV7-7	CASSSSNTGELFF
TRBJ1-2	TRBV5-1	CASSLPPPLDRDYGYTF
TRBJ2-7	TRBV29-1	CSVAKSGYEQYF
TRBJ1-6	TRBV6-6	CASTQTGENSPLHF
TRBJ2-1	TRBV2	CASRASGGSYNEQFF
TRBJ2-1	TRBV3-1/TRBV3-2	CASSQGDRRWNEQFF
TRBJ2-3	TRBV28	CASSLGGTSTDTQYF
TRBJ2-5	TRBV5-1	CASSPGQERETQYF